This record covers a single TCR beta chain. This clonotype was observed many times. Its antigen is not yet known. Base qualities are not recorded, but no much larger clone differs from it by a single base. Based on the germline V gene (reference sequence), the CDR1 and CDR2 sequences are MNHNY and SVGAGI. Relative to germline, V is 0 bases shorter and J is 3 bases shorter, with 11 bases between their ends. The CDR3 measures 15 amino acids from cysteine to phenylalanine. Just CDR3 DNA is preserved here, 45 bases in frame from base 1. The time point label, read with the paper, signifies: persistent/refractory GD, antithyroid drugs over 5 years with positive TRAb. For both TCR sequencing and RNA sequencing, RNA was extracted from PBMCs in TRIzol. Graves' disease was diagnosed according to American Thyroid Association guidelines. Patients were recruited from an endocrinology department in Xi'an, China. Each patient gave approximately 9.7 milliliters of peripheral blood, collected in an EDTA anticoagulant tube. Ficoll Paque Plus density gradient separation was used to isolate PBMCs, and no further T cell sorting was performed. An Agilent 2100 Bioanalyzer and agarose gel were used to assess RNA quality, and a NanoDrop 2000 was used to measure RNA concentration.

The library was obtained by multiplex PCR. The run used an Illumina HiSeq 4000. CDR3 regions were amplified by Arm-PCR with iRepertoire HTBI primers to construct TCR beta libraries. Gel purification was performed on PCR products prior to sequencing. Per the authors' processing: Gene usage analysis of CDR3 amino acid clonotypes relied on the 62 TRBV and around 13 TRBJ segments identified across samples. COPE and FqMerger were used to merge the filtered high-quality paired reads into contigs. BLAST was used to align contigs to the IMGT TRBV, TRBD and TRBJ reference genes, and CDR3 was defined following IMGT. Any clonotype with a frequency above 0.1% was classified as a highly expanded clone. Shannon entropy was used to measure repertoire diversity, and the Gini coefficient was used to measure V-J evenness. Clonotypes shared by more than one individual were considered public. In-frame beta chains were kept once TCRdb had trimmed the public reads at Q25 with fastp and called clones with MiXCR. Each CDR3 protein gets just one entry, which takes the most common genes and DNA from the rows behind it. The V and J calls reflect TCRdb's pipeline rather than the authors' work. The sample yields almost 350,000 distinct CDR3 sequences; roughly a fifth were counted once. The ten largest account for less than 35% of the sample.

This sample is drawn from a study of regulatory T cells in long-lasting Graves disease listed by TCRdb under 2021. About the investigation overall: To count as having persistent Graves' disease, a patient had to have received antithyroid drug treatment for over 5 years with TSH receptor autoantibodies remaining persistently positive. Persistent Graves' disease patients were compared with newly diagnosed Graves' disease patients by peripheral blood TCR sequencing and RNA sequencing. The study took place in China and was registered as a clinical trial. A total of roughly 33 samples underwent TCR sequencing: around 13 from persistent and around 20 from newly diagnosed Graves' disease patients. Antithyroid drugs had been taken for approximately ten years on average by persistent Graves' disease patients in the clinical cohort.

Beyond this particular receptor, the publication reports: Compared with newly diagnosed patients, patients with persistent Graves' disease had lower TCR Shannon entropy and fewer highly expanded clones, which suggests clonal expansion. As a limitation, the authors acknowledged that the small sample size may reduce accuracy. Because the primary lesion, thyroid tissue, could not be accessed, the study looked at peripheral blood alone. Sequencing and analysis were limited to the TCR beta chain. Patients with persistent disease shared more public clonotypes (about 2,900) than newly diagnosed patients did (around 930). Preferential use of TRBV28, TRBJ1-2 and TRBJ2-5 was observed in persistent disease, whereas TRBV20-1 and TRBJ2-1 were favored in newly diagnosed disease.

This clonotype was obtained from a female donor with Graves disease. This receptor chain uses TRBV6-6 and TRBJ1-1, with TRBD1 as a weak D call on 6 bases. The sample consisted of peripheral blood mononuclear cells (PBMCs), taken when the disease was refractory, from a patient treated with antithyroid drugs. The sequence in DNA is TGTGCCAGCAGTTACTCGAGGGGGGTGCACACTGAAGCTTTCTTT. It is translated as CASSYSRGVHTEAFF.